This record covers a single T cell receptor beta chain. Sequencing was performed with immunoSEQ multiplex PCR; in TCRdb, only in-frame clones are kept and a portion is missing. Among around 74,000 clones listed, under 95% were seen once. This sample stems from a study of OX40 agonist ivuxolimab in advanced cancers. Study at large: Every 2 weeks, ivuxolimab was infused into the patients intravenously at between 0.01 and 10 mg/kg.

The CDR3 covers 15 residues. The V end was cut by 5 bases, the J end by 2 bases, with 14 bases between. Germline values: CDR1 MNHEY, CDR2 SMNVEV (reference sequence). This clonotype was obtained from an adult with an advanced solid tumor such as melanoma, head and neck, liver or kidney cancer. The sequencing used CD4+ or CD8+ T cells sorted from blood, collected in a trial of the OX40 agonist ivuxolimab. This sequence joins TRBV27 and TRBJ2-3; D perhaps matches TRBD2 (6 bases). Here the CDR3 reads CASSPGTADTDTQYF. Here the CDR3 DNA reads TGTGCCAGCAGTCCCGGGACTGCGGACACAGATACGCAGTATTTT.